One and the same sample provided the 27 T cell receptor beta chains below, sequenced in a study of OX40 agonist ivuxolimab in advanced cancers. The assay was immunoSEQ multiplex PCR, and TCRdb's table has in-frame clones only and misses some. The data hold some 86,000 clones, with less than 95% observed a single time. Specimen: CD4+ or CD8+ T cells sorted from blood, collected in a trial of the OX40 agonist ivuxolimab. The receptors here all came from an adult with an advanced solid tumor such as melanoma, head and neck, liver or kidney cancer.

The gene calls are TRBV11-2 and TRBJ1-1; D may be TRBD1 (5 bases). V dropped 1 base and J dropped 6 bases, with 18 bases sitting between them. This CDR3 spans 16 amino acids. Per the germline V gene, CDR1 is SGHAT and CDR2 is FQNNGV. CDR3: CASSLGRGRLKAEAFF. In DNA, the CDR3 is TGTGCCAGCAGCTTAGGCCGGGGGAGGCTGAAGGCTGAAGCTTTCTTT.

The V gene is TRBV5-1, the J gene TRBJ2-2; no definite D call. Germline-derived CDR1 and CDR2 are SGHRS and YFSETQ. This CDR3 comprises 14 residues. V gave up 0 bases and J gave up 0 bases, with 3 bases separating them. Here the CDR3 DNA reads TGCGCCAGCAGCTTGGGAACGAACACCGGGGAGCTGTTTTTT. It specifies CASSLGTNTGELFF.

This sequence joins TRBV6-5 and TRBJ2-7, with 9 bases identical to TRBD1. V lost 6 bases, J lost 1 base, and 7 bases stayed unmatched. Germline CDR1 reads MNHEY; CDR2 reads SVGAGI. This CDR3 is 15 amino acids long. CDR3 protein: CASSPGTGFSYEQYF. CDR3 in DNA: TGTGCCAGCAGCCCTGGGACAGGGTTTTCCTACGAGCAGTACTTC.

The gene calls are TRBV11-2 and TRBJ2-2, with D possibly called TRBD1 or TRBD2 (5 bases each). V was clipped by 4 bases and J by 6 bases, with 21 bases between them. Germline CDR1 and CDR2: SGHAT and FQNNGV. The CDR3 covers 17 residues. In DNA, the CDR3 is TGTGCCAGCAGCTATCTCATTGCGGTGGGGGTGGCCGGGGAGCTGTTTTTT. Translation: CASSYLIAVGVAGELFF.

This chain uses TRBV28 with TRBJ1-3; D is unresolved. CDR3 length: 11 amino acids. Trimming left V 8 bases short and J 4 bases short, with 6 bases between. Germline V gene sequence: CDR1 MDHEN, CDR2 SYDVKM. The CDR3 DNA sequence: TGTGCCAGCCTCTTGGGAAACACCATATATTTT. Translated: CASLLGNTIYF. Using reference TRBV28 and TRBJ1-3 for the parts outside the CDR3, the full variable domain is DVKVTQSSRYLVKRTGEKVFLECVQDMDHENMFWYRQDPGLGLRLIYFSYDVKMKEKGDIPEGYSVSREKKERFSLILESASTNQTSMYLCASLLGNTIYFGEGSWLTVV.

The chain combines TRBV4-1 with TRBJ1-3, with 7 bases identical to TRBD1. The V and J ends lost 3 bases and 4 bases, in that order; junction bases with no gene match: 9. CDR1 MGHRA and CDR2 YSYEKL come from the germline V gene. This CDR3 has 16 amino acids. The DNA for the CDR3 is TGCGCCAGCAGCCATTCCAACAGGGGAGCCGGAAACACCATATATTTT. It codes for CASSHSNRGAGNTIYF.

V is TRBV4-1 and J is TRBJ2-7; 7 nucleotides agree with TRBD1. In germline, CDR1 is MGHRA, CDR2 YSYEKL. This CDR3 contains 14 residues. The ends lost 6 bases at V and 6 bases at J; junction bases unmatched: 11. The CDR3 DNA is TGCGCCAGCAGTCGGGACAGCCCATCCACCGAGCAGTACTTC. The encoded protein is CASSRDSPSTEQYF.

This clone was counted a single time. This CDR3 is CASTRGLIYGYTF. The CDR3 bases are TGTGCCAGCACCCGTGGCTTAATCTATGGCTACACCTTC. The chain joins TRBV6-5 to TRBJ1-2; no firm D call. Trimming took off 7 bases at V and 4 bases at J, with 13 bases between the two ends. CDR3 size: 13 residues. Germline assignment: CDR1 MNHEY and CDR2 SVGAGI.

The genes are TRBV18 and TRBJ2-5, with no clear D. Germline V gene lookup returns CDR1 KGHSH and CDR2 LQKENI. V was clipped by 4 bases and J by 4 bases, with 10 bases between them. The CDR3 has 13 residues. CDR3 region: CASSQGLGETQYF. In DNA form, the CDR3 reads TGTGCCAGCTCACAGGGATTGGGAGAGACCCAGTACTTC.

The CDR3: CASSLWGQGPSNQPQHF. The CDR3 nucleotides are TGTGCCAGCAGCCTCTGGGGACAGGGGCCAAGCAATCAGCCCCAGCATTTT. The chain recombines TRBV7-8 with TRBJ1-5; 10 bases agree with TRBD1. CDR3 length equals 17 residues. Per the germline V gene, CDR1 is SGHVS and CDR2 is FQNEAQ. V dropped 5 bases and J dropped 1; count of bases not matched to a gene: 8.

The rearrangement links TRBV27 to TRBJ2-5, with 8 bases aligning to TRBD2. Germline V gene data show CDR1 as MNHEY and CDR2 as SMNVEV (reference sequence). With 3 bases clipped from V and 9 bases from J, the junction kept 6 bases outside the gene matches. The CDR3 covers 13 residues. The CDR3 DNA reads as TGTGCCAGCAGTTTCTGGTCCGGGAGGGCCCAGTACTTC. It codes for CASSFWSGRAQYF.

The chain has TRBV2 and TRBJ2-1; the match to TRBD1 covers 9 bases. Germline V gene sequence: CDR1 SNHLY, CDR2 FYNNEI. Trimming cost V 5 bases and J 14 bases; bases outside gene matches: 19. The CDR3 extends over 16 amino acids. The CDR3 loop is CASSTPPGTGSIIEFF. The CDR3 bases are TGTGCCAGCAGTACCCCCCCCGGGACAGGGTCAATAATAGAGTTCTTC.

This clone was seen a single time. The chain uses TRBV5-1 and TRBJ2-1, with TRBD1 identical over 8 bases. Per germline, CDR1 SGHRS and CDR2 YFSETQ. CDR3 size: 14 residues. With 4 bases clipped from V and 6 bases from J, the junction kept 6 bases outside the gene matches. The CDR3 spells CASSLDRASNEQFF. The CDR3, as DNA: TGCGCCAGCAGCCTGGACAGGGCAAGCAATGAGCAGTTCTTC.

This chain joins TRBV28 and TRBJ1-1; perhaps TRBD1 as D (6 bases). The germline CDR1 and CDR2 sequences are MDHEN and SYDVKM. The CDR3 spans 14 residues. The germline V and J ends were trimmed by 2 bases and 0 bases, with 7 bases remaining between them. CDR3: CASSLRGMNTEAFF. The CDR3 DNA reads as TGTGCCAGCAGTTTAAGGGGGATGAACACTGAAGCTTTCTTT.

This chain joins TRBV11-2 and TRBJ2-7; D may correspond to TRBD1 or TRBD2 (5 bases each). The CDR3 has 14 amino acids. V was trimmed by 1 base and J by 2 bases, leaving 9 bases between them. CDR1 and CDR2 (germline): SGHAT, FQNNGV. The CDR3 nucleotides are TGTGCCAGCAGCTTAGTCGGGGCCCCCTACGAGCAGTACGTC. This encodes CASSLVGAPYEQYV.

J is TRBJ2-2 and V is TRBV28; the D is unclear. Germline-derived CDR1 and CDR2 are MDHEN and SYDVKM. Deletions cut 3 bases from V and 1 base from J, with 6 bases between. CDR3 size: 14 residues. DNA of the CDR3: TGTGCCAGCAGTTTTTCTGGGAACACCGGGGAGCTGTTTTTT. Translation: CASSFSGNTGELFF.

The gene calls are TRBV19 and TRBJ1-1; 8 bases line up with TRBD1. The CDR3 contains 15 residues. Germline V gives CDR1 LNHDA, CDR2 SQIVND (reference sequence). With 7 bases clipped from V and 0 bases from J, the junction kept 7 bases outside the gene matches. The DNA of the CDR3 is TGTGCCAGTACGGCAGGGGGCCACATGAACACTGAAGCTTTCTTT. This codes for CASTAGGHMNTEAFF.

The chain recombines TRBV5-4 with TRBJ1-3; 9 bases line up with TRBD1. The CDR3 is made up of 17 amino acids. Looked up from germline, CDR1 is SGHNT and CDR2 is YYREEE (reference sequence). The V segment lost 5 bases and the J segment 2 bases; nucleotides outside the gene matches: 11. The CDR3 is CASSDRDRDLAGNTIYF. The CDR3 coding sequence is TGTGCCAGCAGTGACCGGGACAGGGATTTGGCTGGAAACACCATATATTTT.

V is TRBV4-1 and J is TRBJ1-6; D is uncertain. The CDR3 is 15 residues long. Per the germline V gene, CDR1 is MGHRA and CDR2 is YSYEKL. The V and J ends lost 0 bases and 6 bases respectively, with 9 bases between them. The CDR3 is CASSQEDRTNSPLHF. The CDR3 nucleotides read TGCGCCAGCAGCCAAGAGGACCGGACTAATTCACCCCTCCACTTT.

The chain has TRBV5-1 and TRBJ2-2, with 9 bases aligning to TRBD2. This CDR3 has 16 residues. V lost 4 bases, J lost 8 bases, and 12 bases stayed unmatched. The V gene's germline CDR1 is SGHRS and CDR2 YFSETQ. The chain's CDR3 is CASSVEASGVQGELFF. CDR3 in DNA: TGCGCCAGCAGCGTCGAGGCTAGCGGGGTCCAGGGGGAGCTGTTTTTT.

The chain uses TRBV5-1 and TRBJ1-5, with no clear D. The CDR3 sequence is 16 residues long. V lost 0 bases to trimming and J lost 5 bases, with 15 bases between them. Germline CDR1 reads SGHRS; CDR2 reads YFSETQ. In DNA, the CDR3 is TGCGCCAGCAGCTTGGCCGCACGGGGAAAAGATCAGCCCCAGCATTTT. It encodes CASSLAARGKDQPQHF.

The rearrangement links TRBV5-1 to TRBJ2-3; D gene unclear. Germline V gene sequence: CDR1 SGHRS, CDR2 YFSETQ. Trimming took off 4 bases at V and 0 bases at J, with 12 bases between the two ends. This CDR3 contains 15 residues. The CDR3 DNA reads as TGCGCCAGCAGCCCGGATGGCAGTAGCACAGATACGCAGTATTTT. Its translation is CASSPDGSSTDTQYF.

The CDR3 DNA reads TGTGCCAGCAGTTTTAAGAATACGCAGTATTTT. Protein product: CASSFKNTQYF. The chain couples TRBV28 to TRBJ2-3; unclear D gene. The germline gives CDR1 MDHEN, CDR2 SYDVKM. The V gene lost 3 bases and the J gene lost 7 bases, with 5 bases spanning the gap. The CDR3 is 11 amino acids.

The chain employs TRBV18 and TRBJ1-6; D gene uncertain. CDR3 length equals 14 residues. V was clipped by 3 bases and J by 7 bases, with 10 bases between them. Germline loops: CDR1 KGHSH, CDR2 LQKENI. The chain's CDR3 is CASSPSGLNSPLHF. The CDR3 DNA follows: TGTGCCAGCTCACCCTCGGGCCTCAATTCACCCCTCCACTTT.

This clone has just one count. This chain links TRBV27 with TRBJ2-6, with 9 bases lining up with TRBD1. CDR3 length equals 17 residues. The germline V gene has CDR1 MNHEY and CDR2 SMNVEV (reference sequence). V lost 9 bases and J lost 2; bases outside the gene matches: 11. CDR3 in DNA: TGTGCCAGGTGTTCGAAGGACAGGGGTGCTGGGGCCAACGTCCTGACTTTC. Translation gives CARCSKDRGAGANVLTF.

The V call is TRBV7-3, the J call TRBJ2-1, with D perhaps matching TRBD2 (6 bases). Per the germline V gene, CDR1 is SGHTA and CDR2 is FQGTGA. Trimming stripped 4 bases from V and 8 bases from J, with 18 bases between. The CDR3 spans 15 residues. The CDR3 DNA reads as TGTGCCAGCAGCTCGACCGTGGCCCGGAGGGATGAGCAGTTCTTC. Translating it yields CASSSTVARRDEQFF.

The gene calls are TRBV6-6 and TRBJ1-1; D gene unclear. The CDR3 spans 14 residues. Germline assignment: CDR1 MNHNY and CDR2 SVGAGI (reference sequence). V was cut by 7 bases and J by 2 bases, with 14 bases left in between. The CDR3 DNA reads as TGTGCCAGCAAGTACCCGGAAGCAAACACTGAAGCTTTCTTT. Translating gives CASKYPEANTEAFF.